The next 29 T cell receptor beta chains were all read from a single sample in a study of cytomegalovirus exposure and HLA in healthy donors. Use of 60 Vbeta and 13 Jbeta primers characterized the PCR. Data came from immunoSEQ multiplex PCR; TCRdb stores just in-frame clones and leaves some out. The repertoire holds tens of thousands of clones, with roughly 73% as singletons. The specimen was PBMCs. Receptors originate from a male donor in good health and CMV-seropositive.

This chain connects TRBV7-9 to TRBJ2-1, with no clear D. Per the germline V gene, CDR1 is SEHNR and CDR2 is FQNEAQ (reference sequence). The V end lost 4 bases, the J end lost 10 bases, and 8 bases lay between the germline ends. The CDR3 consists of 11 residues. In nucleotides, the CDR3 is TGTGCCAGCAGCTCCAAACAGGAGCAGTTCTTC. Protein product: CASSSKQEQFF.

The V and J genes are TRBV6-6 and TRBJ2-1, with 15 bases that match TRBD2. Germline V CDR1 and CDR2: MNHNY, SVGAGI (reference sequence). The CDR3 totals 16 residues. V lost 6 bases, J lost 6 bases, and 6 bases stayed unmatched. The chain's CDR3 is CASSFGTSGRPNEQFF. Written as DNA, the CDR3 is TGTGCCAGCAGCTTCGGGACTAGCGGGAGGCCCAATGAGCAGTTCTTC.

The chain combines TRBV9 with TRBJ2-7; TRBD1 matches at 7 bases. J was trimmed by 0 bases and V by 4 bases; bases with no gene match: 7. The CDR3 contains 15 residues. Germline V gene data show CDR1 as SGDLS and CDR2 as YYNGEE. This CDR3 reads CASSPQGFPSYEQYF. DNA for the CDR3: TGTGCCAGCAGCCCACAGGGGTTTCCCTCCTACGAGCAGTACTTC.

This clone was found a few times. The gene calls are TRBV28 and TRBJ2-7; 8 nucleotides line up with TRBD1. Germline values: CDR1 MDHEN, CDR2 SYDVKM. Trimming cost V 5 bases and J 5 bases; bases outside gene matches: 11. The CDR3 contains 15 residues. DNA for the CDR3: TGTGCCAGCAGTCCGACGAGGACAGGGTCACACGAGCAGTACTTC. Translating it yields CASSPTRTGSHEQYF.

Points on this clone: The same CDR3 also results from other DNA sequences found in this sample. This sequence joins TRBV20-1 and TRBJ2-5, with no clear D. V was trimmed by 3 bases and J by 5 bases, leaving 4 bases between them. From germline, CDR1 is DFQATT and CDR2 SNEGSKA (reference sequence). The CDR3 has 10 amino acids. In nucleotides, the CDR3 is TGCAGTGCTAGTGGCGAGACCCAGTACTTC. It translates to CSASGETQYF.

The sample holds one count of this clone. CDR3 sequence: CASSQAGTALAAEAFF. DNA for the CDR3: TGTGCCAGCAGCCAAGCCGGGACAGCGCTGGCGGCTGAAGCTTTCTTT. V usage is TRBV4-2 and J usage is TRBJ1-1, with 7 positions matching TRBD1. Germline V CDR1 and CDR2: LGHNA, YNFKEQ. CDR3 length equals 16 residues. V shed 1 base and J 6 bases; nucleotides not matched to a gene: 11.

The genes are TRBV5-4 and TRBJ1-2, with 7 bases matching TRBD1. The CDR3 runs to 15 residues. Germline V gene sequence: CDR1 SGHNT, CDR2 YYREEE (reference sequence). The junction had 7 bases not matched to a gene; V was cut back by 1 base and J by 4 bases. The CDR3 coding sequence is TGTGCCAGCAGCTTGTGGGAGACAGGGATCTATGGCTACACCTTC. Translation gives CASSLWETGIYGYTF.

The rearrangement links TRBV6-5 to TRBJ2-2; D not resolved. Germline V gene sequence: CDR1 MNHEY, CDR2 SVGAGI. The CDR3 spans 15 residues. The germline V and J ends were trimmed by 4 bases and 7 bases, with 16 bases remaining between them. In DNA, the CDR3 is TGTGCCAGCAGTTCCTCCCCGCGACTCGGCGGGGAGCTGTTTTTT. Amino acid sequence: CASSSSPRLGGELFF.

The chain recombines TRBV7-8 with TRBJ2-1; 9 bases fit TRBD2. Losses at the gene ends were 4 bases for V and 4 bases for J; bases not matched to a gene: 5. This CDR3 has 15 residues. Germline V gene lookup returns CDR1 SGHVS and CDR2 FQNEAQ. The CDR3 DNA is TGTGCCAGCAGCTCACTAGCGGGTGAATACAATGAGCAGTTCTTC. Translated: CASSSLAGEYNEQFF.

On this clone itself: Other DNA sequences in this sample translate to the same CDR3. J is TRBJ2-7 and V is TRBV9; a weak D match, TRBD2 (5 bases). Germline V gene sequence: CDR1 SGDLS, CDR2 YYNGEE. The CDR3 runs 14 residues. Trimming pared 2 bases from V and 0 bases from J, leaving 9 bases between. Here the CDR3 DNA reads TGTGCCAGCAGCGTGGGCGGGTCCTCCTACGAGCAGTACTTC. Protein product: CASSVGGSSYEQYF.

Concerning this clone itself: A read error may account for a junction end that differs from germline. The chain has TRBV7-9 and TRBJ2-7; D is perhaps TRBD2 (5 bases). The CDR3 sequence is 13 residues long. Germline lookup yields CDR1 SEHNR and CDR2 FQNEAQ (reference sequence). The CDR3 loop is CSSSLVGGYEQYF. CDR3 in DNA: TGTTCCAGCAGCTTAGTTGGAGGCTACGAGCAGTACTTC.

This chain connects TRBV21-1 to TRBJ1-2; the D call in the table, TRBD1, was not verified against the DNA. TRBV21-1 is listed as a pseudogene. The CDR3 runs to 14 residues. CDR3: CASSNRQGSYGYTF. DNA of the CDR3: TGTGCCAGCAGCAACCGACAGGGAAGCTATGGCTACACCTTC.

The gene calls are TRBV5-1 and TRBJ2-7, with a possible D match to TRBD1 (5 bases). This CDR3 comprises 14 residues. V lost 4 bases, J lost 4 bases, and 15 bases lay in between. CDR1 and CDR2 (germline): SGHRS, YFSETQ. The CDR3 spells CASSRLWGEYEQYF. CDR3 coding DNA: TGCGCCAGCAGCCGATTATGGGGCGAATACGAGCAGTACTTC.

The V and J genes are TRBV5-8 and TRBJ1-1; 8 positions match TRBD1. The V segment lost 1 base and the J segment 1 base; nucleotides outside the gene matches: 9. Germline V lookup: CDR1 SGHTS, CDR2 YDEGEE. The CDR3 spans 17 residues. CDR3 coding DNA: TGTGCCAGCAGCTTGTGGCAGGGGGCAAAAACGAACACTGAAGCTTTCTTT. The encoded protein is CASSLWQGAKTNTEAFF.

The CDR3 bases are TGTGCCAGCAGTTTACAGGGTACCCGAGGCACTGAAGCTTTCTTT. Translation gives CASSLQGTRGTEAFF. The V and J genes are TRBV28 and TRBJ1-1; possibly TRBD1 for D (5 bases). Germline lookup yields CDR1 MDHEN and CDR2 SYDVKM. The CDR3 is 15 amino acids. The germline V and J ends were trimmed by 2 bases and 4 bases, with 14 bases remaining between them.

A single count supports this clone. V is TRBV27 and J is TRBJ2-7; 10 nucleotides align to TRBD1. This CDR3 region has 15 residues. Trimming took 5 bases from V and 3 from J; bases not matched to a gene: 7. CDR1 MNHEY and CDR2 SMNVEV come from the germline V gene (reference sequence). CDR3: CASSPGQGYLYEQYF. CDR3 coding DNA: TGTGCCAGCAGTCCGGGACAGGGGTACCTCTACGAGCAGTACTTC.

The chain's CDR3 is CASSMTGGPRNEQFF. The CDR3 region has the DNA TGTGCCAGTAGTATGACGGGAGGGCCACGAAATGAGCAGTTCTTC. J is TRBJ2-1 and V is TRBV19; 8 positions match TRBD2. The CDR3 has 15 amino acids. Germline values: CDR1 LNHDA, CDR2 SQIVND (reference sequence). The J segment lost 7 bases and the V segment lost 3 bases, leaving 8 bases of the junction unmatched.

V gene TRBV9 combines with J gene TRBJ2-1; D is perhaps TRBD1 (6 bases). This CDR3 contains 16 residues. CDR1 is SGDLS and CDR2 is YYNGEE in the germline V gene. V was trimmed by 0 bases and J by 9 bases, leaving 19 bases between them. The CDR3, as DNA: TGTGCCAGCAGCGTAGGAGGGGACACCGGGCGGCCTGAGCAGTTCTTC. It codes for CASSVGGDTGRPEQFF.

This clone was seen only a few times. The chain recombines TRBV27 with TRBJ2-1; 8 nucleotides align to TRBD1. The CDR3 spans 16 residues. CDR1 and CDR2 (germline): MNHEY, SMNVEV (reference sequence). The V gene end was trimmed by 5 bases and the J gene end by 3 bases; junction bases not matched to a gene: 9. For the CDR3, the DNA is TGTGCCAGCAGTCCCGATGACAGGGGTATCTACAATGAGCAGTTCTTC. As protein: CASSPDDRGIYNEQFF.

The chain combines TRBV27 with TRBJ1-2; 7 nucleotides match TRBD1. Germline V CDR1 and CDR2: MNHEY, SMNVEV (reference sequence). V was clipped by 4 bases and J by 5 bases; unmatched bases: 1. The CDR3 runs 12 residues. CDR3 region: CASSSRGYGYTF. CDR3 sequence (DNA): TGTGCCAGCAGTTCCAGGGGGTATGGCTACACCTTC.

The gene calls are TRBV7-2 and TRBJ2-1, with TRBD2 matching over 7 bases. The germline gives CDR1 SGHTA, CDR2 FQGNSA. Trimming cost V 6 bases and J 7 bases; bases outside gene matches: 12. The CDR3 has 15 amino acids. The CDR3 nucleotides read TGTGCCAGCAGACAACGGGAGGTGATTCGTAATGAGCAGTTCTTC. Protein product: CASRQREVIRNEQFF.

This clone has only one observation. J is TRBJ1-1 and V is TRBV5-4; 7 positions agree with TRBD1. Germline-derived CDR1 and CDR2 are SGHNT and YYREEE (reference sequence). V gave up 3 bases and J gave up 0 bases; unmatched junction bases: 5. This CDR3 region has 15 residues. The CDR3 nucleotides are TGTGCCAGCAGCTCCCGACAGGGCATGAACACTGAAGCTTTCTTT. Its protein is CASSSRQGMNTEAFF.

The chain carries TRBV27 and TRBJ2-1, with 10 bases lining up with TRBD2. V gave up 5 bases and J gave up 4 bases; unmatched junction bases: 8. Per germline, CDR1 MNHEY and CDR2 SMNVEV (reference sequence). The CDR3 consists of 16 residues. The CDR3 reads CASSPLTSGAYNEQFF. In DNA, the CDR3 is TGTGCCAGCAGTCCCCTCACTAGCGGGGCTTACAATGAGCAGTTCTTC.

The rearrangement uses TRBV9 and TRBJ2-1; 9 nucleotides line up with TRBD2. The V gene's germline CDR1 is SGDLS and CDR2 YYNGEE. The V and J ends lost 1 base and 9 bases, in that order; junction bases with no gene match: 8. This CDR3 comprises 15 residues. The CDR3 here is CASSVMGLAGGEQFF. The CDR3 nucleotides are TGTGCCAGCAGCGTAATGGGACTAGCAGGCGGTGAGCAGTTCTTC.

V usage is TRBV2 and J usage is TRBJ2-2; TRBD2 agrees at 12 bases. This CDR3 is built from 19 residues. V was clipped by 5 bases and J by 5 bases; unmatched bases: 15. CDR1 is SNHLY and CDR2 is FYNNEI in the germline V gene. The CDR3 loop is CASSSFRTTSGSSTGELFF. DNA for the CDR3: TGTGCCAGCAGTTCTTTTAGAACGACTAGCGGGAGTTCTACCGGGGAGCTGTTTTTT.

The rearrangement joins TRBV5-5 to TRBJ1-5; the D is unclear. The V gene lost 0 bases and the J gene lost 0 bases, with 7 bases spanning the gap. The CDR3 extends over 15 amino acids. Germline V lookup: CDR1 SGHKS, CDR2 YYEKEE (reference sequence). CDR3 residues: CASSLDSYSNQPQHF. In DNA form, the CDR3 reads TGTGCCAGCAGCTTGGACAGTTATAGCAATCAGCCCCAGCATTTT.

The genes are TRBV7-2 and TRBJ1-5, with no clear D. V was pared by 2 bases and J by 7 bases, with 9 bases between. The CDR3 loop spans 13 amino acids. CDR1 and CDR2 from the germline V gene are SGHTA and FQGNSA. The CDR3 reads CASSLYQHQPQHF. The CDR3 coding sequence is TGTGCCAGCAGCTTATACCAACACCAGCCCCAGCATTTT.

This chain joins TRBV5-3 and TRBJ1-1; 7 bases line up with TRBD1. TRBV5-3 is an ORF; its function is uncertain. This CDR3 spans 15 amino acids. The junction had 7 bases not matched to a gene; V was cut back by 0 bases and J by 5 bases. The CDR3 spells CARSLDSTGRTEAFF. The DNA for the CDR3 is TGTGCCAGAAGCTTGGATTCGACAGGGAGGACTGAAGCTTTCTTT.

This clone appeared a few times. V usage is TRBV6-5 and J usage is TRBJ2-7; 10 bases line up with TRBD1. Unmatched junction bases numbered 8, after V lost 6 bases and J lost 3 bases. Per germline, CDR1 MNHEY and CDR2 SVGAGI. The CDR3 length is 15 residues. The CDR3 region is CASSYRGTGDYEQYF. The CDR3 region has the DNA TGTGCCAGCAGCTACCGGGGGACAGGGGACTACGAGCAGTACTTC.